The clone carrying this TCR beta chain came up many times. A distinct unique molecular identifier was carried by each TCR cDNA molecule. One entry per CDR3 protein, called by TCRdb with MiXCR from the 5' RACE reads. The table shows around 10,000 distinct CDR3 sequences, with around 3.6% occurring only once. Noted time point: sample taken at primary tumor resection. Without sorting, whole RNA was sequenced from tumor, nontumor lung or frozen PBMC. Samples came from 65 to 75 TRACERx patients with untreated early-stage lung cancer. CDR3 length equals 15 residues. J lost 2 bases, V lost 2 bases, and 4 bases had no gene match. Germline loops: CDR1 MNHEY, CDR2 SMNVEV (reference sequence). This sample was included in a study of spatial heterogeneity in lung cancer. Study-level background: Raw reads showed each unique TCR and UMI combination turning up more than ten times on average.

The rearrangement links TRBV27 to TRBJ2-7; the match to TRBD2 covers 9 bases. The source of this sequence is a male donor with early-stage non-small cell lung cancer. The specimen comprised normal lung tissue next to the tumor, sampled at surgery. The DNA for the CDR3 is TGTGCCAGCAGTTTAGACGCGGGAGGGGCCTACGAGCAGTACTTC. It codes for CASSLDAGGAYEQYF.